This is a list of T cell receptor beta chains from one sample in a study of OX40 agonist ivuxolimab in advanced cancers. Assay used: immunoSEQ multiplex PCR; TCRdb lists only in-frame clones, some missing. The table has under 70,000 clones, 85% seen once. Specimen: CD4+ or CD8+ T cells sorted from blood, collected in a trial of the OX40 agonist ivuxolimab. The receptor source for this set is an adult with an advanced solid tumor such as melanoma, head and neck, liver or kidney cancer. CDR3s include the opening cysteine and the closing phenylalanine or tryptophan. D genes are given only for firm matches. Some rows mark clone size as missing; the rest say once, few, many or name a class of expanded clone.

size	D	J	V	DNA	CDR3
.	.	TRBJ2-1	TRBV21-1	TGTGCCAGCAGCAAAGGTCCAGGGGGCCTTGAGGATGAGCAGTTCTTC	CASSKGPGGLEDEQFF
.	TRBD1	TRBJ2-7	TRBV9	TGTGCCAGCAGTTACAGGGGTACCTACGAGCAGTACTTC	CASSYRGTYEQYF
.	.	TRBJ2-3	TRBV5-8	TGTGCCAGCAGCTTTGCGAGGGTTTTCATAGATACGCAGTATTTT	CASSFARVFIDTQYF
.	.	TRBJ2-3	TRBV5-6	TGTGCCAGCAGCTTAGCAGGACTCGGCATCACAGATACGCAGTATTTT	CASSLAGLGITDTQYF
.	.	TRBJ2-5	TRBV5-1	TGCGCCAGCAGCTTGGGGTCGATCGAGACCCAGTACTTC	CASSLGSIETQYF
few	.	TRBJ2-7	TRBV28	TGTGCCAGCAGGACGGAAATTACCGAGCAGTACTTC	CASRTEITEQYF
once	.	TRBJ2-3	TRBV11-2	TGTGCCAGCAGCTTAGTAGGATCTAGCACAGATACGCAGTATTTT	CASSLVGSSTDTQYF
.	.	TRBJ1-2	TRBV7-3	TGTGCCAGCAGCTTAAGTGCCGAGGGGAGTATCACCTTC	CASSLSAEGSITF
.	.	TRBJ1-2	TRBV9	TGTGCCAGCAGCGTAGCGACAGGTTCCTATGGCTACACCTTC	CASSVATGSYGYTF
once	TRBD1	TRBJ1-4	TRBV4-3	TGCGCCAGCAGCCAACAGCAAGCCTCCGGGACAGGGGTTGATCGGAAAAAACTGTTTTTT	CASSQQQASGTGVDRKKLFF
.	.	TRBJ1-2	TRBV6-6	TGTGCCAGCAGTTATGTCCGAACTAACTATGGCTACACCTTC	CASSYVRTNYGYTF
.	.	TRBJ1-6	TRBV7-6	TGTGCCAGCAGCTTACGGCCTATGGAAAGCTCCTATAATTCACCCCTCCACTTT	CASSLRPMESSYNSPLHF
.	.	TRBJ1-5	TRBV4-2	TGTGCCAGCAGCCAAGAAACGGCAGATTATAGCAATCAGCCCCAGCATTTT	CASSQETADYSNQPQHF
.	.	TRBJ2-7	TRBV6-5	TGTGCCAGCACACAGGGAATAGGCGAGCAGTACTTC	CASTQGIGEQYF
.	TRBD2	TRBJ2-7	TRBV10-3	TGTGCCATCAGAACAGCGGGGGGGGCCTACGAGCAGTACTTC	CAIRTAGGAYEQYF
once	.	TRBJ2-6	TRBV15	TGTGCCACCAGCAGATTAGCAGGGCTCGGGGCCAACGTCCTGACTTTC	CATSRLAGLGANVLTF
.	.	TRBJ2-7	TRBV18	TGTGCCAGCTCACCAGGGACCTCCTACGAGCAGTACTTC	CASSPGTSYEQYF
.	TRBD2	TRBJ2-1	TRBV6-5	TGTGCCAGCAGTTACTCGATTCTAGCGGGTGGCAATGAGCAGTTCTTC	CASSYSILAGGNEQFF
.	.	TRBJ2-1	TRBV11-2	TGTGCCAGCAGCTTAGATTCAGCGGGCGGCAATGAGCAGTTCTTC	CASSLDSAGGNEQFF
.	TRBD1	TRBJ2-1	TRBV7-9	TGTGCCAGCAGCTACCCGACAGGGGCAGGGGATGAGCAGTTCTTC	CASSYPTGAGDEQFF
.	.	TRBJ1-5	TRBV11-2	TGTGCCAACAGCCTGTCAGATAGCAATCAGCCCCAGCATTTT	CANSLSDSNQPQHF
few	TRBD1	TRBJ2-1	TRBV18	TGTGCCAGCTCACCGACAGGGACCCGGGTCTTC	CASSPTGTRVF
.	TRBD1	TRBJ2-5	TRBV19	TGTGCCAGTAGTATCCAGGGGGCACGCGAGACCCAGTACTTC	CASSIQGARETQYF
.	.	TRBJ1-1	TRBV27	TGTGCCAGCAGCCGAAGTAACACTGAAGCTTTCTTT	CASSRSNTEAFF
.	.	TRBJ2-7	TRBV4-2	TGTGCCAGCAGCCAAGTGGGGGCCGACGAGCAGTACTTC	CASSQVGADEQYF
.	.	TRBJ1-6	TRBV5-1	TGCGCCAGCTCAAGCGGGGGGCGTGATTCACCCCTCCACTTT	CASSSGGRDSPLHF
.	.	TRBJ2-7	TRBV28	TGTGCCAGCAGTCTAGTAGCAGTCTACGAGCAGTACTTC	CASSLVAVYEQYF
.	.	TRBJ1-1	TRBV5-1	TGCGCCAGCAGCTTTCAGGGTGGTGAAGCTTTCTTT	CASSFQGGEAFF
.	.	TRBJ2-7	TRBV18	TGTGCCAGCTCACCAACAGGGGCGCGGGGCTACGAGCAGTACTTC	CASSPTGARGYEQYF
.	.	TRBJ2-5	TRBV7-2	TGTGCCAGCAGCAGTAGACGGGCAGACGAAGAGACCCAGTACTTC	CASSSRRADEETQYF
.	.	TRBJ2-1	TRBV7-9	TGTGCCAGCAACCTGGGGGGGCCTAGGGATGAGCAGTTCTTC	CASNLGGPRDEQFF
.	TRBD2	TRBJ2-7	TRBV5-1	TGCGCCAGCAGCTCTGGACTAGCATCCTACGAGCAGTACTTC	CASSSGLASYEQYF
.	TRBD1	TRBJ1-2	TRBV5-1	TGCGCCAGCAGCTTGGACAGGGGGCAGTATGGCTACACCTTC	CASSLDRGQYGYTF
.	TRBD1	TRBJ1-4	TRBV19	TGTGCCAGTAGCCTTGGACAGGGGAGCGAAAAACTGTTTTTT	CASSLGQGSEKLFF
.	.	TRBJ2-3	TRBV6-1	TGTGCCAGCAAGCGAAGCGGCCCTAGCACAGATACGCAGTATTTT	CASKRSGPSTDTQYF
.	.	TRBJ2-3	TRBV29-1	TGCAGCGTTGAGGGAACTAGATCAGATACGCAGTATTTT	CSVEGTRSDTQYF
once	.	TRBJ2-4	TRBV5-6	TGTGCCAGCAGCTTAGTTGAGGGAGAGGGTAAAAACATTCAGTACTTC	CASSLVEGEGKNIQYF
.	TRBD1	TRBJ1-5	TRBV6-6	TGTGCCAGCGTCGGACAGGATAATCAGCCCCAGCATTTT	CASVGQDNQPQHF
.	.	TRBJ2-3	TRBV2	TGTGCCAGCAGTGCGCAGGGGAGCACAGATACGCAGTATTTT	CASSAQGSTDTQYF
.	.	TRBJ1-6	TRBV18	TGTGCCAGCTCCCCCCAGGGCGACTCACCCCTCCACTTT	CASSPQGDSPLHF
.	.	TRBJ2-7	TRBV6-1	TGTGCCAGCAACACAGGGTCTATCACCTACGAGCAGTACTTC	CASNTGSITYEQYF
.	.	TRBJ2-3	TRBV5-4	TGTGCCAGCAGGGCCTCGGTCTTAATTAGCACAGATACGCAGTATTTT	CASRASVLISTDTQYF
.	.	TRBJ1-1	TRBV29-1	TGCAGCGCCCCCAAGGAACCGAACACTGAAGCTTTCTTT	CSAPKEPNTEAFF
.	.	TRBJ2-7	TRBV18	TGTGCCAGCTCACCGGACGTTGACTCCTACGAGCAGTACTTC	CASSPDVDSYEQYF
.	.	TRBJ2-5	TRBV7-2	TGTGCCAGCAGCTTACTTCTGAGGAGTTGGGAGACCCAGTACTTC	CASSLLLRSWETQYF
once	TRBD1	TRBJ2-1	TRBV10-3	TGTGCCACAAGGGACAGGCCGGGGTACAATGAGCAGTTCTTC	CATRDRPGYNEQFF
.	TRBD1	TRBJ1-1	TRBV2	TGTGCCAGCAGTGAAGAGGGGGCAGGGAGAGCTTTCTTT	CASSEEGAGRAFF
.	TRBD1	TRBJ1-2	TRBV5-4	TGTGCCAGCAGCTTGGGTGACAGGGCAAACTATGGCTACACCTTC	CASSLGDRANYGYTF
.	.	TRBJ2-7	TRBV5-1	TGCGCCAGCAGCTTAAGAGCGGACGCCTCCTACGAGCAGTACTTC	CASSLRADASYEQYF
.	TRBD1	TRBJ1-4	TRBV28	TGTGCCAGCAGTTCGACCGGGACAGGGCCACTGGAAAAACTGTTTTTT	CASSSTGTGPLEKLFF
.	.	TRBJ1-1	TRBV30	TGTGCCTGGGACAGGAGGCAGAACACTGAAGCTTTCTTT	CAWDRRQNTEAFF
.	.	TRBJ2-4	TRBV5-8	TGTGCCAGCAGCTTAATATCCATTCAGTACTTC	CASSLISIQYF
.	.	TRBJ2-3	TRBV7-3	TGTGCCAGCAGCTTAACGGCCTCAGGGTATACAGATACGCAGTATTTT	CASSLTASGYTDTQYF
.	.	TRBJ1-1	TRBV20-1	TGCAGTGCCGTAAGCAGCTTTGAAGCTTTCTTT	CSAVSSFEAFF
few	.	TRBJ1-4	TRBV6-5	TGTGCCAGCAGTTACTCACAAGGGATTAATGAAAAACTGTTTTTT	CASSYSQGINEKLFF